Listed below are T cell receptor beta chains from one sample, sequenced in a study of regulatory and conventional T cells in RAG deficiency. The method was immunoSEQ multiplex PCR; TCRdb's version includes in-frame clones alone and lacks a portion of them. The sample yields some 23,000 clones, about 92% seen once. The sample was also reused in another study, on regulatory T cells.

The source material was CD4+ T cells sorted from blood. These TCRs come from a human donor in good health. Each CDR3 is given without its conserved first and last residue. A D gene is named only where the DNA matches it firmly.

ASSPWISRYTEAF,NA,TRBV5-6,TRBJ1-1
ASSLLGTSSSYEQY,NA,TRBV7-6,TRBJ2-7
ASSFGDSYEQY,NA,TRBV5-1,TRBJ2-7
ASRENTGNQPQH,NA,TRBV5-1,TRBJ1-5
ASSLGGLAANYEQY,TRBD2,TRBV5-1,TRBJ2-7
ASQPQERLWNEQF,NA,TRBV5-1,TRBJ2-1
ASSLDRSPIQY,NA,TRBV5-1,TRBJ2-4
ASQLAGGYSNEQF,TRBD2,TRBV7-3,TRBJ2-1
ASSFSGTGQHEQY,TRBD1,TRBV27,TRBJ2-7
ASSIGTGNTEAF,NA,TRBV7-8,TRBJ1-1
AWSVRGGVNTEAF,NA,TRBV30,TRBJ1-1
AIGTSATYEQY,TRBD2,TRBV28,TRBJ2-7
ASSLSRVAETNTGELF,NA,TRBV27,TRBJ2-2
ASSYTGTGGFGIQY,TRBD1,TRBV7-9,TRBJ2-4
ASSVGTVGYEQY,TRBD1,TRBV2,TRBJ2-7
SVVWSGEGPRSRSEAF,NA,TRBV29-1,TRBJ1-1
ASSLGPNNSPLH,NA,TRBV28,TRBJ1-6
ASSLSSDTGELF,NA,TRBV7-3,TRBJ2-2
ASSLQGKNTGELF,NA,TRBV5-1,TRBJ2-2
AWTLGGAAAYEQY,NA,TRBV30,TRBJ2-7
ASRRVGLASGGAGTQY,TRBD2,TRBV2,TRBJ2-3
ASSYTENNYGYT,NA,TRBV18,TRBJ1-2
SAQVAGETQY,NA,TRBV29-1,TRBJ2-5
ASSSLQGVSDYGYT,TRBD1,TRBV5-1,TRBJ1-2
ASSSRSDRGYGYT,TRBD1,TRBV5-4,TRBJ1-2
ASSPRQSYGYT,NA,TRBV6-6,TRBJ1-2
ASSVVVSQGLRNEQF,NA,TRBV7-8,TRBJ2-1
ASSQDRYGYT,NA,TRBV4-1,TRBJ1-2
ASSGRTANTEAF,NA,TRBV7-9,TRBJ1-1
ASSGSGERHPYEQY,NA,TRBV4-2,TRBJ2-7
ARSGGTGSKVGYGYT,TRBD1,TRBV5-3,TRBJ1-2
ATSATSVGTDTQY,TRBD2,TRBV15,TRBJ2-3
ASKGGTYEQY,NA,TRBV27,TRBJ2-7
ASSALDEQF,NA,TRBV28,TRBJ2-1
ASSLVADYEQY,NA,TRBV5-1,TRBJ2-7
ASGNGKRDAQALLNTGELF,NA,TRBV12-5,TRBJ2-2
AWQGISSTDTQY,NA,TRBV30,TRBJ2-3
ASSEGDTQY,NA,TRBV6-4,TRBJ2-3
ASNRPGLAGVEQF,TRBD2,TRBV28,TRBJ2-1
ASRPPGLNTDTQY,TRBD2,TRBV5-1,TRBJ2-3
ASSDPDRGSTGELF,TRBD1,TRBV25-1,TRBJ2-2
ASSYPPDRPAYEQY,NA,TRBV6-6,TRBJ2-7
ASSERGVRNQPQH,NA,TRBV2,TRBJ1-5
AWSVQGTDTQY,NA,TRBV30,TRBJ2-3
ASSVGQRSPLH,TRBD1,TRBV6-1,TRBJ1-6
ASSPRTSGSGTGELF,TRBD2,TRBV5-4,TRBJ2-2
ASSEAPSGHTDTQY,TRBD2,TRBV6-1,TRBJ2-3
ASSTGTGSPGWNEQF,TRBD1,TRBV11-3,TRBJ2-1
ASSNRLAGHQETQY,TRBD2,TRBV7-9,TRBJ2-5
ASRTGALSSYT,TRBD1,TRBV6-5,TRBJ1-2
ASRKPGLAGKETQY,TRBD2,TRBV11-2,TRBJ2-5
ATSGGLAGVGEQF,TRBD2,TRBV15,TRBJ2-1
ARSKERGRPVGTDTQY,TRBD2,TRBV5-3,TRBJ2-3
ASSYNRGHGYT,TRBD1,TRBV6-6,TRBJ1-2
ASSLGRSYEQY,NA,TRBV7-3,TRBJ2-7
ASSLSHGGTPSGNTIY,NA,TRBV9,TRBJ1-3
AWSKRDTYSEAF,NA,TRBV30,TRBJ1-1
ASRGRQPGSNEKLF,NA,TRBV11-2,TRBJ1-4
ASSLIPSETQY,NA,TRBV5-4,TRBJ2-5
ASSYSTGGWNEQF,TRBD1,TRBV6-5,TRBJ2-1